This T cell receptor beta chain derives from a study of blood T cell repertoires in COVID-19. On the study more broadly: Researchers got acute and convalescent COVID-19 samples from the United States, Italy and Spain.

The data were produced by immunoSEQ multiplex PCR, yet TCRdb's version contains in-frame clones alone and is incomplete. The sample yields a few hundred thousand clones, about 82% seen once. This CDR3 spans 16 amino acids. With V trimmed by 0 bases and J by 5 bases, 6 bases remained unmatched. Germline CDR1 reads MNHEY; CDR2 reads SVGAGI. The sequence came from an older man with acute or convalescent COVID-19. Sequencing used peripheral blood. This chain joins TRBV6-5 and TRBJ2-5; TRBD2 matches 10 bases. CDR3 residues: CASSYSPSGGGETQYF. The CDR3 DNA is TGTGCCAGCAGTTACTCTCCTAGCGGGGGCGGGGAGACCCAGTACTTC.